The clone carrying this TCR beta chain was seen a handful of times. The sample carries other DNA sequences with the same CDR3. This specimen belongs to a study of blood T cell repertoires in COVID-19. As for the study in general: The samples span acute and convalescent COVID-19 from the United States, Italy and Spain. PBMCs, B-cell-depleted T cells, or T cells provided the cDNA or gDNA that made up the material.

Study processing details: Amplified reference gene primers provided the basis for estimating nucleated cell counts. Profiled with immunoSEQ multiplex PCR; TCRdb holds only in-frame clones, not every one. V and J calls and clone size come straight from that table; D and trimming were deduced from the DNA. The table lists fewer than 350,000 clones, 80% to 90% of them singletons. One Seattle source followed patients from active infection through their disease course. V gave up 1 base and J gave up 1 base, with 4 bases separating them. This CDR3 region has 13 residues. Germline CDR1 and CDR2: KGHSH and LQKENI.

The chain is built from TRBV18 and TRBJ1-1; no reliable D call. The sample taken for sequencing was peripheral blood. The clonotype comes from a woman between 25 and 40 years old with COVID-19, enrolled during active disease. The CDR3 region is CASSPRQNTEAFF. The CDR3 DNA sequence: TGTGCCAGCTCACCACGACAGAACACTGAAGCTTTCTTT.